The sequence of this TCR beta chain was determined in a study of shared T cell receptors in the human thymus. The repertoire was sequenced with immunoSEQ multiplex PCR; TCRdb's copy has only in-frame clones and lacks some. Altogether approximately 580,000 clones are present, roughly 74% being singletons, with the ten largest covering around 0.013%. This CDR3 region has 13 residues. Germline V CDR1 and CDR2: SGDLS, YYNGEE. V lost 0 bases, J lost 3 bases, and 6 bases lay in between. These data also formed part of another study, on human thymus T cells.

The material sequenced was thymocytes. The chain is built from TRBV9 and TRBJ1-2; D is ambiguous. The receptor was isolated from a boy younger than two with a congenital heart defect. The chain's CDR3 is CASSVDRDYGYTF. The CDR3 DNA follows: TGTGCCAGCAGCGTAGATCGGGACTATGGCTACACCTTC. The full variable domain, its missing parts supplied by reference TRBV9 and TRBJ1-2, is DSGVTQTPKHLITATGQRVTLRCSPRSGDLSVYWYQQSLDQGLQFLIQYYNGEERAKGNILERFSAQQFPDLHSELNLSSLELGDSALYFCASSVDRDYGYTFGSGTRLTVV.